This is a list of T cell receptor beta chains from one sample in a study of CD8+ T cells in alopecia areata. The protocol was immunoSEQ multiplex PCR, while the TCRdb copy is restricted to in-frame clones and leaves out a portion. This table holds some 100,000 clones, about 61% found once. The sample here was CD8+ T cells sorted from blood, taken at week 56, from a patient treated with tofacitinib. The receptors come from a human donor with alopecia areata. Each CDR3 is given without its conserved first and last residue. The order of the fields is V gene, clone size, CDR3 protein. Part of the rows lack a size; the others show once, few, many or a class for expanded clones.

V gene: TRBV4-1
clone size: NA
CDR3 protein: ASSQVGLAGRVQY

V gene: TRBV5-1
clone size: NA
CDR3 protein: ASRSPRRKGNEQF

V gene: TRBV6-5
clone size: NA
CDR3 protein: ASSETGIYGYT

V gene: TRBV7-9
clone size: NA
CDR3 protein: ASSQPGQGRETQY

V gene: TRBV13
clone size: NA
CDR3 protein: ASSFFGSSYSYEQY

V gene: TRBV27
clone size: few
CDR3 protein: ASSLGQGDGYT

V gene: TRBV29-1
clone size: NA
CDR3 protein: SVDRDRGYGYT

V gene: TRBV18
clone size: few
CDR3 protein: ASSLGDPGKNIQY

V gene: TRBV6-5
clone size: once
CDR3 protein: ASSYDRANTEAF

V gene: TRBV29-1
clone size: few
CDR3 protein: SAYRSSGELF

V gene: TRBV5-1
clone size: NA
CDR3 protein: ASSGANVLT

V gene: TRBV2
clone size: few
CDR3 protein: ASSFGPMEKLF

V gene: TRBV5-6
clone size: once
CDR3 protein: ASSLGWGGVNQPQH

V gene: TRBV7-3
clone size: NA
CDR3 protein: ASSDTGDYGYT

V gene: TRBV6-5
clone size: NA
CDR3 protein: ASRERVVDEQF

V gene: TRBV27
clone size: NA
CDR3 protein: ASSSQPTGGYT

V gene: TRBV27
clone size: few
CDR3 protein: ASRSGRGRYGYT

V gene: TRBV29-1
clone size: few
CDR3 protein: SVEARYGYT

V gene: TRBV30
clone size: NA
CDR3 protein: AWSLSAEQF

V gene: TRBV29-1
clone size: NA
CDR3 protein: SVEDDLGIGYT

V gene: TRBV4-1
clone size: NA
CDR3 protein: ASSPQGTEAF

V gene: TRBV5-6
clone size: once
CDR3 protein: ASSLGTTNTGELF

V gene: TRBV7-9
clone size: NA
CDR3 protein: ASSLALSTGVEQY

V gene: TRBV5-1
clone size: NA
CDR3 protein: ASSSGTDSNQPQH

V gene: TRBV5-6
clone size: NA
CDR3 protein: ASSLGRDEQF

V gene: TRBV5-1
clone size: NA
CDR3 protein: ASTPQGTQSYNEQF

V gene: TRBV6-4
clone size: NA
CDR3 protein: ASSDYPGSAISAQH

V gene: TRBV6-5
clone size: NA
CDR3 protein: ASSVRLAAGELF

V gene: TRBV7-9
clone size: NA
CDR3 protein: ASSLASETVYGYT

V gene: TRBV7-9
clone size: few
CDR3 protein: ASSLARTGLNYEQY

V gene: TRBV29-1
clone size: NA
CDR3 protein: SVYIRNGCT

V gene: TRBV10-3
clone size: once
CDR3 protein: ATVGTAPGYT

V gene: TRBV2
clone size: NA
CDR3 protein: ASIGAYRGANYGYT

V gene: TRBV7-8
clone size: NA
CDR3 protein: ASSSPPLPLSSPLH

V gene: TRBV7-9
clone size: NA
CDR3 protein: ASTPPQGANTEAF

V gene: TRBV4-1
clone size: NA
CDR3 protein: ASTQSGRMYQETQY

V gene: TRBV27
clone size: NA
CDR3 protein: ASSLSGTGWQPQH

V gene: TRBV7-9
clone size: few
CDR3 protein: ASSTWTGGYYGYT

V gene: TRBV7-9
clone size: once
CDR3 protein: ASSLILINYGYT

V gene: TRBV5-1
clone size: NA
CDR3 protein: ASSLRQGASGELF

V gene: TRBV4-1
clone size: NA
CDR3 protein: ASSQVVGNNQPQH